Shown below are 10 T cell receptor beta chains from a single sample sequenced in a study of post-analysis software for immune sequencing data. Study outcomes and limitations: Several TRBV segments were more frequent in patients than controls; TRBV5-6, TRBV5-1 and TRBV20-1 belonged to this group.

TCR beta cDNA libraries included unique molecular identifiers. TCRdb independently ran MiXCR on the PCR reads; one entry per CDR3 protein. The data hold over 700,000 distinct CDR3 sequences, with 25% to 30% observed a single time. These receptors' antigens are unknown. The sequenced sample was blood. The receptors derive from a girl under 18 with multiple sclerosis.

The gene calls are TRBV7-2 and TRBJ2-5; D not resolved. Germline V gene lookup returns CDR1 SGHTA and CDR2 FQGNSA. The ends were cut back, 0 bases at V and 5 bases at J, with 7 bases in the middle. The CDR3 length is 13 residues. CDR3 region: CASSLAFGETQYF. CDR3 coding DNA: TGTGCCAGCAGCTTAGCCTTTGGGGAGACCCAGTACTTC.

The V and J genes are TRBV2 and TRBJ1-5; possibly TRBD1 for D (6 bases). V gave up 2 bases and J gave up 0 bases, with 14 bases separating them. The CDR3 is 17 amino acids. Germline lookup yields CDR1 SNHLY and CDR2 FYNNEI. CDR3 DNA: TGTGCCAGCAGTGAATGGTCGGGACATCATAGCAATCAGCCCCAGCATTTT. Translating gives CASSEWSGHHSNQPQHF.

V gene TRBV27 combines with J gene TRBJ1-2, with no clear D. The CDR3 covers 13 residues. V gave up 5 bases and J gave up 1 base, with 8 bases separating them. The germline V gene encodes CDR1 MNHEY and CDR2 SMNVEV (reference sequence). The CDR3 DNA sequence: TGTGCCAGCAGTCAGTCTTTTAACTATGGCTACACCTTC. Protein product: CASSQSFNYGYTF.

In DNA, the CDR3 is TGTGCCAGCAGCTCAGGGGGCGGCTACACCTTC. Translating it yields CASSSGGGYTF. The genes are TRBV7-9 and TRBJ1-2; 8 bases align to TRBD1. V was clipped by 4 bases and J by 8 bases; unmatched bases: 0. CDR3 length: 11 amino acids. Germline CDR1 and CDR2: SEHNR and FQNEAQ (reference sequence).

This clonotype has just a few counts. The V call is TRBV6-6, the J call TRBJ1-5, with 8 bases that match TRBD1. V gave up 5 bases and J gave up 3 bases; unmatched junction bases: 6. The germline CDR1 and CDR2 sequences are MNHNY and SVGAGI (reference sequence). The CDR3 totals 15 residues. CDR3: CASSLPDRDNQPQHF. The CDR3 DNA reads as TGTGCCAGCAGTCTTCCGGACAGGGACAATCAGCCCCAGCATTTT.

Here the CDR3 DNA reads TGTGCCAGCAGGGGGCGCGTGGTGGATACGCAGTATTTT. Translated: CASRGRVVDTQYF. J is TRBJ2-3 and V is TRBV2; a possible D gene is TRBD1 (5 bases). The CDR3 has 13 residues. Trimming took off 6 bases at V and 6 bases at J, with 13 bases between the two ends. CDR1 and CDR2 from the germline V gene are SNHLY and FYNNEI.

This clonotype was counted a few times. CDR3 amino acids: CASSWSALAGTYEQYF. CDR3 DNA: TGCGCCAGCAGCTGGAGCGCGCTAGCGGGGACCTACGAGCAGTACTTC. J is TRBJ2-7 and V is TRBV5-1; 9 bases map to TRBD2. This CDR3 comprises 16 residues. With V trimmed by 3 bases and J by 2 bases, 9 bases remained unmatched. Germline CDR1 reads SGHRS; CDR2 reads YFSETQ.

This clonotype appeared a few times. V is TRBV20-1 and J is TRBJ2-7, with 11 bases identical to TRBD2. Germline values: CDR1 DFQATT, CDR2 SNEGSKA (reference sequence). V lost 2 bases to trimming and J lost 3 bases; unmatched junction nucleotides: 6. The CDR3 totals 15 residues. The CDR3 sequence is CSARFLAGGIYEQYF. The CDR3 coding sequence is TGCAGTGCTAGATTTCTAGCGGGAGGAATCTACGAGCAGTACTTC.

The rearrangement joins TRBV7-2 to TRBJ1-2; D gene unclear. This CDR3 contains 11 residues. Trimming removed 5 bases at V and 7 bases at J, with 8 bases between. The germline gives CDR1 SGHTA, CDR2 FQGNSA. CDR3 sequence reads: CASSQRGGYTF. CDR3 in DNA: TGTGCCAGCAGCCAACGAGGTGGCTACACCTTC.

This clonotype came up a few times. This chain uses TRBV27 with TRBJ2-7; 16 bases line up with TRBD2. Germline V lookup: CDR1 MNHEY, CDR2 SMNVEV (reference sequence). V lost 6 bases, J lost 6 bases, and 5 bases stayed unmatched. CDR3 length equals 15 residues. Here the CDR3 reads CASSPGTSGRGEQYF. The CDR3 DNA reads TGTGCCAGCAGCCCCGGGACTAGCGGGAGGGGCGAGCAGTACTTC.